These 32 T cell receptor beta chains originate from one sample sequenced in a study of a mutant IDH1 vaccine in newly diagnosed glioma. Noted time point: week 47, end of study. Every vaccine dose comprised 300 ug of mutant IDH1 20-mer peptide plus topical imiquimod. TCRdb keeps only in-frame clones here, not all; method: immunoSEQ multiplex PCR. Of roughly 50,000 clones in the sample, 70% to 85% are singletons; the top ten hold more than 4%. The antigens for these receptors are not known. The sample in question was PBMCs, obtained from a glioma patient whose treatment included an IDH1 peptide vaccine. All receptors come from a woman in her thirties or forties with glioma. Some clones in this sample may be carry-over from other donors' samples.

The V call is TRBV29-1, the J call TRBJ2-7; D is perhaps TRBD1 (7 bases). The CDR3 spans 12 residues. Germline V lookup: CDR1 SQVTM, CDR2 ANQGSEA. Trimming pared 1 base from V and 11 bases from J, leaving 15 bases between. CDR3 bases: TGCAGCGTTGAAGGGGGGGCAGGGGGTGAGTACTTC. Amino acids: CSVEGGAGGEYF.

The rearrangement joins TRBV2 to TRBJ2-1, with TRBD2 matching 12 bases. Germline loops: CDR1 SNHLY, CDR2 FYNNEI. V was pared by 1 base and J by 5 bases, with 0 bases of the junction left unmatched. The length of the CDR3 is 15 residues. The CDR3 loop reads CASSEGLAGDNEQFF. The CDR3, as DNA: TGTGCCAGCAGTGAAGGACTAGCGGGGGACAATGAGCAGTTCTTC.

The rearrangement links TRBV27 to TRBJ2-7; D possibly uses TRBD1 or TRBD2 (5 bases each). V dropped 7 bases and J dropped 2 bases, with 12 bases sitting between them. The CDR3 is made up of 13 amino acids. The germline V gene has CDR1 MNHEY and CDR2 SMNVEV (reference sequence). CDR3 sequence: CASIGRETYEQYF. The CDR3, as DNA: TGTGCCAGCATCGGCAGGGAGACCTACGAGCAGTACTTC.

The chain combines TRBV7-2 with TRBJ2-3; TRBD2 is a possible D gene (6 bases). CDR1 SGHTA and CDR2 FQGNSA come from the germline V gene. Trimming cost V 0 bases and J 2 bases, with 12 bases left between them. This CDR3 contains 16 residues. CDR3 in amino acids: CASSLAAGGPTDTQYF. The CDR3, as DNA: TGTGCCAGCAGCTTAGCGGCCGGGGGACCCACAGATACGCAGTATTTT.

The chain couples TRBV19 to TRBJ1-1; D may be TRBD1 (5 bases). The CDR3 extends over 13 amino acids. The V and J ends lost 0 bases and 11 bases respectively, with 13 bases between them. Germline-derived CDR1 and CDR2 are LNHDA and SQIVND (reference sequence). The CDR3 spells CASSIEDTSRAFF. CDR3 bases: TGTGCCAGTAGTATAGAGGACACTAGTAGGGCTTTCTTT.

The chain combines TRBV5-6 with TRBJ1-6, with D unresolved. CDR1 is SGHDT and CDR2 is YYEEEE in the germline V gene. This CDR3 is built from 15 residues. With 0 bases removed from V and 4 bases from J, the gap between germline ends came to 8 bases. DNA for the CDR3: TGTGCCAGCAGCTTGGACAGAAAATATAATTCACCCCTCCACTTT. Its protein product is CASSLDRKYNSPLHF.

The rearrangement joins TRBV9 to TRBJ2-5; a weak D match, TRBD2 (5 bases). Germline lookup yields CDR1 SGDLS and CDR2 YYNGEE. The CDR3 is 15 amino acids. V was shortened by 1 base and J by 5 bases, with 15 bases between the two germline ends. The CDR3 nucleotides are TGTGCCAGCAGCGTATCCGGGATACCCTTCGAGACCCAGTACTTC. Translating gives CASSVSGIPFETQYF.

This CDR3 is CAALARGTEAFF. In DNA, the CDR3 is TGTGCCGCTCTTGCCAGGGGCACTGAAGCTTTCTTT. This chain links TRBV7-9 with TRBJ1-1; a possible D gene is TRBD1 (6 bases). Trimming took 11 bases from V and 4 from J, leaving 14 bases between them. The CDR3 spans 12 residues. CDR1 is SEHNR and CDR2 is FQNEAQ in the germline V gene (reference sequence).

The V call is TRBV25-1, the J call TRBJ1-5; possibly TRBD1 for D (6 bases). V was cut by 7 bases and J by 4 bases, with 11 bases left in between. CDR1 and CDR2 from the germline V gene are MGHDK and SYGVNS. The CDR3 covers 13 residues. CDR3 region: CASKGGSNQPQHF. CDR3 nucleotide sequence: TGTGCCAGCAAGGGGGGATCGAATCAGCCCCAGCATTTT.

This chain joins TRBV7-9 and TRBJ1-3, with TRBD1 matching 8 bases. Unmatched junction bases numbered 8, after V lost 4 bases and J lost 3 bases. CDR1 is SEHNR, CDR2 FQNEAQ, per germline (reference sequence). The CDR3 loop spans 16 amino acids. The CDR3 is CASSSPDRVFGNTIYF. The DNA for the CDR3 is TGTGCCAGCAGCTCTCCGGACAGGGTATTTGGAAACACCATATATTTT.

The genes are TRBV6-1 and TRBJ1-1; possible D gene TRBD1, 5 bases. This CDR3 has 12 amino acids. V lost 2 bases and J lost 11, with 12 bases in between. CDR1 and CDR2 (germline): MNHNS, SASEGT. The CDR3 DNA follows: TGTGCCAGCAGTGAACAGGGTAGGTTGGCTTTCTTT. This translates into CASSEQGRLAFF.

The CDR3, as DNA: TGTGCCAGCAGAAACGTAGCTAACTATGGCTACACCTTC. This encodes CASRNVANYGYTF. The chain employs TRBV6-5 and TRBJ1-2; D ambiguous. The CDR3 has 13 amino acids. Between the trimmed V and J ends, which lost 6 bases and 0 bases, there was a span of 8 bases. Germline values: CDR1 MNHEY, CDR2 SVGAGI.

The rearrangement uses TRBV9 and TRBJ1-4, with 7 bases lining up with TRBD1. V was clipped by 0 bases and J by 12 bases; unmatched bases: 14. Germline V gene data show CDR1 as SGDLS and CDR2 as YYNGEE. The CDR3 is 16 residues long. The chain's CDR3 is CASSVDVRGRTGELFF. CDR3 bases: TGTGCCAGCAGCGTAGATGTTCGGGGGCGTACAGGGGAACTGTTTTTT.

V is TRBV2 and J is TRBJ2-7; D possibly uses TRBD1 or TRBD2 (5 bases each). CDR1 SNHLY and CDR2 FYNNEI come from the germline V gene. The length of the CDR3 is 15 residues. Between the trimmed V and J ends, which lost 1 base and 5 bases, there was a span of 15 bases. The CDR3 nucleotides read TGTGCCAGCAGTGAAGGCAGGGAGCCTGGACACGAGCAGTACTTC. It yields the protein CASSEGREPGHEQYF.

V gene TRBV5-3 combines with J gene TRBJ2-3; 11 bases fit TRBD2. TRBV5-3 is an ORF, with its function uncertain. J was trimmed by 0 bases and V by 4 bases; bases with no gene match: 7. This CDR3 is built from 17 residues. CDR3 in DNA: TGTGCCAGAAGCCCGGGACTAGCGGATCTTAGCACAGATACGCAGTATTTT. As protein: CARSPGLADLSTDTQYF.

The chain is built from TRBV19 and TRBJ1-2, with D perhaps matching TRBD1 (6 bases). The germline V gene has CDR1 LNHDA and CDR2 SQIVND (reference sequence). Trimming pared 6 bases from V and 6 bases from J, leaving 17 bases between. This CDR3 is built from 14 residues. CDR3 loop: CASRGLGGADGYTF. The CDR3 nucleotides read TGTGCCAGTAGGGGCCTCGGGGGGGCCGATGGCTACACCTTC.

The gene calls are TRBV19 and TRBJ2-4, with a possible D match to TRBD1 (5 bases). V was shortened by 4 bases and J by 0 bases, with 13 bases between the two germline ends. The germline V gene has CDR1 LNHDA and CDR2 SQIVND (reference sequence). The CDR3 is made up of 16 amino acids. The CDR3: CASSNRTPLAKNIQYF. As DNA, the CDR3 is TGTGCCAGTAGTAACAGGACACCCTTAGCCAAAAACATTCAGTACTTC.

This clone came up a few times. This rearrangement joins TRBV2 to TRBJ1-3; no firm D call. This CDR3 is 16 amino acids long. V was shortened by 7 bases and J by 0 bases, with 16 bases between the two germline ends. The germline gives CDR1 SNHLY, CDR2 FYNNEI. CDR3 nucleotides: TGTGCCAGCATCTTTATCCGGGCTGACTCTGGAAACACCATATATTTT. Encoded protein: CASIFIRADSGNTIYF.

V gene TRBV10-3 combines with J gene TRBJ2-1; 10 nucleotides match TRBD2. The CDR3 contains 13 residues. V gave up 6 bases and J gave up 5 bases; unmatched junction bases: 1. In germline, CDR1 is ENHRY, CDR2 SYGVKD. CDR3: CAIRGLADNEQFF. The CDR3 DNA reads as TGTGCCATCAGAGGACTAGCGGACAATGAGCAGTTCTTC.

The chain carries TRBV4-2 and TRBJ2-4; D not resolved. The CDR3 runs to 16 residues. Trimming took 0 bases from V and 7 from J, leaving 16 bases between them. Germline V CDR1 and CDR2: LGHNA, YNFKEQ. This CDR3 reads CASSQDVWGSGNIQYF. CDR3 nucleotides: TGTGCCAGCAGCCAAGATGTATGGGGATCCGGGAACATTCAGTACTTC.

The chain links TRBV30 to TRBJ1-2, with D hard to call. The V and J ends lost 4 bases and 2 bases respectively, with 8 bases between them. The V gene's germline CDR1 is GTSNPN and CDR2 SVGIG (reference sequence). The CDR3 sequence is 12 residues long. CDR3 coding DNA: TGTGCCTGGATGAACGCCAACTATGGCTACACCTTC. Amino acids: CAWMNANYGYTF.

The chain joins TRBV13 to TRBJ1-1, with 8 bases fitting TRBD1. The J segment lost 4 bases and the V segment lost 6 bases, leaving 4 bases of the junction unmatched. Germline loops: CDR1 PRHDT, CDR2 FYEKMQ (reference sequence). The CDR3 sequence is 13 residues long. CDR3 sequence (DNA): TGTGCCAGCAGTATTACAGGGGGCACTGAAGCTTTCTTT. Translated, it gives CASSITGGTEAFF. The full variable domain, in which reference TRBV13 and TRBJ1-1 provide the parts outside the CDR3, is AAGVIQSPRHLIKEKRETATLKCYPIPRHDTVYWYQQGPGQDPQFLISFYEKMQSDKGSIPDRFSAQQFSDYHSELNMSSLELGDSALYFCASSITGGTEAFFGQGTRLTVV.

The V and J genes are TRBV10-3 and TRBJ2-5; perhaps TRBD1 as D (6 bases). With the DNA end fitting TRBJ2-7 better, the J assignment may be wrong. Germline CDR1 ENHRY, CDR2 SYGVKD. The CDR3 is 12 amino acids. This CDR3 reads CAISTNRVEQYF. In DNA, the CDR3 is TGTGCCATCAGTACCAACAGGGTCGAGCAGTACTTC.

The genes are TRBV11-1 and TRBJ2-1; a possible D gene is TRBD1 (6 bases). The CDR3 spans 16 residues. V lost 4 bases and J 1 base, leaving 14 bases between the germline ends. CDR1 and CDR2 from the germline V gene are SGHAT and FQDESV (reference sequence). CDR3 nucleotide sequence: TGTGCCAGCAGCTCGACAGGTTGGGGTTCCTACAATGAGCAGTTCTTC. Translating gives CASSSTGWGSYNEQFF.

This sequence joins TRBV23-1 and TRBJ1-3, with TRBD1 identical over 7 bases. TRBV23-1 is an ORF for which the function is uncertain. This CDR3 has 15 residues. The V gene end was trimmed by 6 bases and the J gene end by 4 bases; junction bases not matched to a gene: 9. The CDR3 DNA reads as TGCGCCAGCAGCCGGGAAGACAGGGCGGGAAACACCATATATTTT. Translation: CASSREDRAGNTIYF.

J is TRBJ2-3 and V is TRBV5-6, with D perhaps given as TRBD1 or TRBD2 (6 bases each). The ends were cut back, 6 bases at V and 0 bases at J, with 14 bases in the middle. Germline lookup yields CDR1 SGHDT and CDR2 YYEEEE. This CDR3 has 15 residues. The CDR3 sequence is CASIEGGRSTDTQYF. The CDR3 DNA reads TGTGCCAGCATCGAAGGGGGGCGCAGCACAGATACGCAGTATTTT. The variable domain in full, completed from reference TRBV5-6 and TRBJ2-3, reads DAGVTQSPTHLIKTRGQQVTLRCSPKSGHDTVSWYQQALGQGPQFIFQYYEEEERQRGNFPDRFSGHQFPNYSSELNVNALLLGDSALYLCASIEGGRSTDTQYFGPGTRLTVL.

The rearrangement joins TRBV30 to TRBJ1-2; 12 nucleotides line up with TRBD1. CDR1 and CDR2 (germline): GTSNPN, SVGIG (reference sequence). The CDR3 spans 15 residues. With V trimmed by 2 bases and J by 3 bases, 4 bases remained unmatched. DNA for the CDR3: TGTGCCTGGAGTTCCGGGACAGGGGGCGACTATGGCTACACCTTC. Translating it yields CAWSSGTGGDYGYTF.

Notes on this clone: The junction differs from germline at one of its ends, possibly a read error. CDR3 region: CAWFRGRGYGNTF. In DNA form, the CDR3 reads TGTGCCTGGTTCAGGGGGCGCGGCTATGGCAACACCTTC. The chain employs TRBV30 and TRBJ1-2; 8 bases agree with TRBD1. Germline V gene sequence: CDR1 GTSNPN, CDR2 SVGIG (reference sequence). This CDR3 spans 13 amino acids.

The chain couples TRBV5-1 to TRBJ2-7; perhaps D is TRBD1 or TRBD2 (5 bases each). CDR3 size: 15 residues. Trimming stripped 0 bases from V and 2 bases from J, with 12 bases between. Germline V gene data show CDR1 as SGHRS and CDR2 as YFSETQ. DNA of the CDR3: TGCGCCAGCAGCTTGGGAGGGGTCGGTACCTACGAGCAGTACTTC. Its protein is CASSLGGVGTYEQYF.

The chain's CDR3 is CASSTGASNTGELFF. The DNA for the CDR3 is TGTGCCAGCAGCACAGGAGCCTCGAACACCGGGGAGCTGTTTTTT. The V gene is TRBV6-6, the J gene TRBJ2-2; a possible D gene is TRBD1 (5 bases). V lost 6 bases, J lost 0 bases, and 11 bases lay in between. Germline assignment: CDR1 MNHNY and CDR2 SVGAGI (reference sequence). The CDR3 extends over 15 amino acids.

The J gene is TRBJ2-7, the V gene TRBV10-3; tentative D call: TRBD2 (6 bases). Germline loops: CDR1 ENHRY, CDR2 SYGVKD. The germline V and J ends were trimmed by 6 bases and 0 bases, with 15 bases remaining between them. The CDR3 contains 15 residues. CDR3 nucleotides: TGTGCCATCAGGGTGGACTACGTGAGCTCCTACGAGCAGTACTTC. This codes for CAIRVDYVSSYEQYF.

The rearrangement links TRBV9 to TRBJ2-3; 10 bases are shared with TRBD2. Germline lookup yields CDR1 SGDLS and CDR2 YYNGEE. The CDR3 totals 17 residues. Trimming removed 0 bases from V and 10 bases from J; junction bases left unmatched: 14. CDR3 DNA sequence: TGTGCCAGCAGCGTAGACACCCTAGCGGGGGTCCAGGTCTCGCAGTATTTT. This gives the protein CASSVDTLAGVQVSQYF.